The rows below give T cell receptor beta chains drawn from one sample of a study of blood T cell repertoires in COVID-19. TCRdb's table, derived via immunoSEQ multiplex PCR, lists solely in-frame clones and lacks some. The profile covers approximately 300,000 clones, with roughly nine tenths appearing a single time and roughly 2% taken by the ten largest. What was sequenced was peripheral blood. These receptors all come from a woman in her fifties or sixties who had recovered from COVID-19. CDR3s include the opening cysteine and the closing phenylalanine or tryptophan. A D gene is named only where the DNA matches it firmly. A clone size is listed for some rows: how often the clone was seen (once, few, many), or a class if it is expanded.

>TRBJ2-7|.|TRBV4-1|TRBD2
CASSPIRGGGVRYEQYF
TGCGCCAGCAGCCCTATCCGGGGGGGAGGAGTACGCTACGAGCAGTACTTC
>TRBJ2-5|.|TRBV11-2|.
CASSQGGRRQETQYF
TGTGCCAGCAGCCAGGGAGGTCGTCGCCAAGAGACCCAGTACTTC
>TRBJ2-3|.|TRBV3-1/TRBV3-2|TRBD2
CASSFRTSGGGLSSTDTQYF
TGTGCCAGCAGCTTTCGGACTAGCGGGGGAGGACTTTCTAGCACAGATACGCAGTATTTT
>TRBJ1-1|.|TRBV27|TRBD1
CASRLDRVRSTEAFF
TGTGCCAGCAGATTAGACAGGGTACGAAGCACTGAAGCTTTCTTT
>TRBJ2-1|.|TRBV2|.
CASTRDLSYNEQFF
TGTGCCAGCACTCGGGACTTATCCTACAATGAGCAGTTCTTC
>TRBJ2-3|.|TRBV6-6|.
CASSYYITDTQYF
TGTGCCAGCAGTTACTATATCACAGATACGCAGTATTTT
>TRBJ2-1|.|TRBV5-1|.
CASSLAWGESYNEQFF
TGCGCCAGCAGCTTGGCCTGGGGCGAGTCCTACAATGAGCAGTTCTTC
>TRBJ2-7|.|TRBV7-2|.
CASSFGSPGTYEQYF
TGTGCCAGCAGCTTCGGGAGCCCCGGGACCTACGAGCAGTACTTC
>TRBJ1-1|.|TRBV18|.
CASSPDAGTEAFF
TGTGCCAGCTCACCAGATGCGGGGACTGAAGCTTTCTTT
>TRBJ1-2|few|TRBV9|TRBD1
CASSVKGTGAAGYTF
TGTGCCAGCAGCGTAAAGGGGACAGGAGCCGCTGGCTACACCTTC
>TRBJ1-5|.|TRBV19|.
CASSIIAGGNQPQHF
TGTGCCAGTAGTATAATAGCCGGCGGCAATCAGCCCCAGCATTTT
>TRBJ1-2|.|TRBV4-2|TRBD1
CASSMRQGGGYTF
TGTGCCAGCAGTATGAGACAGGGTGGTGGCTACACCTTC
>TRBJ1-5|many|TRBV6-4|.
CASSEDINQPQHF
TGTGCCAGCAGCGAGGACATCAATCAGCCCCAGCATTTT
>TRBJ1-2|.|TRBV15|TRBD1
CATSRSGTGTGGYGYTF
TGTGCCACCAGCAGATCCGGAACCGGGACAGGGGGCTATGGCTACACCTTC
>TRBJ1-2|.|TRBV2|.
CASSENPGSYYGYTF
TGTGCCAGCAGTGAAAACCCAGGGTCGTACTATGGCTACACCTTC
>TRBJ1-2|.|TRBV6-5|.
CASSYSGGNYGYTF
TGTGCCAGCAGTTACTCGGGGGGTAACTATGGCTACACCTTC
>TRBJ1-2|once|TRBV6-5|.
CASSTGNQEGGYTF
TGTGCCAGTTCGACCGGGAACCAAGAAGGTGGCTACACCTTC
>TRBJ2-2|once|TRBV5-4|.
CASRSGSNTGELFF
TGTGCCAGCAGGTCGGGGTCGAACACCGGGGAGCTGTTTTTT
>TRBJ1-6|.|TRBV6-5|.
CASSYGAGFGPLHF
TGTGCCAGCAGTTACGGGGCAGGGTTTGGACCCCTCCACTTT
>TRBJ2-7|.|TRBV6-4|TRBD1
CAARGTPYEQYF
TGTGCCGCCAGGGGGACCCCCTACGAGCAGTACTTC
>TRBJ2-2|few|TRBV5-1|TRBD1
CASSPGPGQSFTGELFF
TGCGCCAGCAGCCCTGGACCGGGACAGAGCTTCACCGGGGAGCTGTTTTTT
>TRBJ1-3|.|TRBV6-2/TRBV6-3|.
CASSQQGGSGNTIYF
TGTGCCAGCAGCCAGCAAGGAGGAAGTGGAAACACCATATATTTT
>TRBJ2-6|once|TRBV6-6|TRBD2
CASSPTGGVAGANVLTF
TGTGCCAGCAGTCCAACGGGAGGGGTGGCTGGGGCCAACGTCCTGACTTTC